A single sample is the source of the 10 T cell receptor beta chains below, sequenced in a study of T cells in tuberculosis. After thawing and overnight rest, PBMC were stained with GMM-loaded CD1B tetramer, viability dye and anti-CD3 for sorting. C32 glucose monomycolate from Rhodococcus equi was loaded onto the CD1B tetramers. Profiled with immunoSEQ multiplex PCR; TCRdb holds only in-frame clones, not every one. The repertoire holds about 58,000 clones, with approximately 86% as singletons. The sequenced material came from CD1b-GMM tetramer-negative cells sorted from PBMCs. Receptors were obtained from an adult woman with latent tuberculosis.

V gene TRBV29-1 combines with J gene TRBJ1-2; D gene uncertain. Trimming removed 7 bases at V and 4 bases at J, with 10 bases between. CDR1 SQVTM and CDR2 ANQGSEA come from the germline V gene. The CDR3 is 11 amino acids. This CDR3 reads CSGSAGYGYTF. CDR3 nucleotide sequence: TGCAGCGGGTCGGCAGGCTATGGCTACACCTTC.

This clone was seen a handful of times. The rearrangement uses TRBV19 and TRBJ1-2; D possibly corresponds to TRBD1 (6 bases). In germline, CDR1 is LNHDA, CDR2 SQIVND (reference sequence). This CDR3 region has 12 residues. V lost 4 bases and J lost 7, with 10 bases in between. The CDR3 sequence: CASSNLTGGYTF. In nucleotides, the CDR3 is TGTGCCAGTAGTAACCTGACAGGTGGCTACACCTTC.

The CDR3, as DNA: TGCGCCAGCAGCTCGCGGACTTCCTACAATGAGCAGTTCTTC. It yields the protein CASSSRTSYNEQFF. This chain uses TRBV5-1 with TRBJ2-1, with a possible D match to TRBD2 (5 bases). The germline V and J ends were trimmed by 3 bases and 1 base, with 8 bases remaining between them. CDR1 is SGHRS, CDR2 YFSETQ, per germline. The CDR3 spans 14 residues.

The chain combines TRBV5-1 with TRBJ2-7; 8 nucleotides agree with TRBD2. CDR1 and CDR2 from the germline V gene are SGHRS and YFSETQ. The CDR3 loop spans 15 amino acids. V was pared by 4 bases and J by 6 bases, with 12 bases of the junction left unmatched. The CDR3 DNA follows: TGCGCCAGCAGCCCGGGGGGGACCCAGGGAATCGAGCAGTACTTC. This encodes CASSPGGTQGIEQYF.

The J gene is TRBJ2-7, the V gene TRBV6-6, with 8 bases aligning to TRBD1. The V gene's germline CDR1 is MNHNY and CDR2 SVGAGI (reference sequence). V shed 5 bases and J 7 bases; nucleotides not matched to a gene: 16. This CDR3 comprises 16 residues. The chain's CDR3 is CASSNPGQVKLREQYF. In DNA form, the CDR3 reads TGTGCCAGCAGTAATCCGGGACAGGTCAAATTACGGGAGCAGTACTTC.

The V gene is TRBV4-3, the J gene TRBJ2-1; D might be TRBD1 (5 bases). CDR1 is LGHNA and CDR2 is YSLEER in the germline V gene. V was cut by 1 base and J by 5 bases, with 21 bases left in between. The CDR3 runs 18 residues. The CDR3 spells CASSQVVGLWARNNEQFF. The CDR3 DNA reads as TGCGCCAGCAGCCAAGTGGTGGGGCTCTGGGCGAGGAACAATGAGCAGTTCTTC.

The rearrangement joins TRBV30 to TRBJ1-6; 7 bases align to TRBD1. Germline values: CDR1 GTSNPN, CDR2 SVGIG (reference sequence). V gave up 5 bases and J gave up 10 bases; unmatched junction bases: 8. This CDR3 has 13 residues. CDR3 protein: CAWQTGSRSPLHF. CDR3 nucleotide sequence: TGTGCCTGGCAGACAGGGAGTCGGTCACCCCTCCACTTT.

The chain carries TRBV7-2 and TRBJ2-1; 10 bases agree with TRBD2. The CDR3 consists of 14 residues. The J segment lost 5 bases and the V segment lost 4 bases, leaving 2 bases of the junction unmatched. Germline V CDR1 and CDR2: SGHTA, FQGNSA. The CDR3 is CASSSSGGHNEQFF. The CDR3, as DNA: TGTGCCAGCAGCTCTAGCGGGGGCCACAATGAGCAGTTCTTC.

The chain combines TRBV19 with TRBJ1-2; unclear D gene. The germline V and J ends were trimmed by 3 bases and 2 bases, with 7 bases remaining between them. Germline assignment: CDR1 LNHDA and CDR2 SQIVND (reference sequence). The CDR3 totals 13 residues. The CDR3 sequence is CASSMAENYGYTF. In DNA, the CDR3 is TGTGCCAGTAGTATGGCGGAGAACTATGGCTACACCTTC.

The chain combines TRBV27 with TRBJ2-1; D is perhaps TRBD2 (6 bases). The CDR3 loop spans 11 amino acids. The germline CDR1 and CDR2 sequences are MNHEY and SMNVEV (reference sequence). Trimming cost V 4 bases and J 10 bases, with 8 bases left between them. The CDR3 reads CASSSLAEQFF. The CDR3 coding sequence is TGTGCCAGCAGTTCCCTAGCGGAGCAGTTCTTC.